This T cell receptor (beta chain) was documented in a study of monozygotic twins with cystic fibrosis. The CDR3 is 14 residues long. The germline V gene has CDR1 MNHNS and CDR2 SASEGT. Trimming removed 1 base at V and 4 bases at J, with 8 bases between. The protocol was immunoSEQ multiplex PCR, while the TCRdb copy is restricted to in-frame clones and leaves out a portion. The repertoire holds 12,000 to 15,000 clones, 85% to 90% seen once, with less than 0.95% in the top ten. This clone has only a few counts. The chain has TRBV6-1 and TRBJ1-5; D ambiguous. The clonotype originates from a boy younger than 18 with cystic fibrosis. The sequenced material came from blood. In nucleotides, the CDR3 is TGTGCCAGCAGTGAAGGGTGGACGAATCAGCCCCAGCATTTT. As protein: CASSEGWTNQPQHF.